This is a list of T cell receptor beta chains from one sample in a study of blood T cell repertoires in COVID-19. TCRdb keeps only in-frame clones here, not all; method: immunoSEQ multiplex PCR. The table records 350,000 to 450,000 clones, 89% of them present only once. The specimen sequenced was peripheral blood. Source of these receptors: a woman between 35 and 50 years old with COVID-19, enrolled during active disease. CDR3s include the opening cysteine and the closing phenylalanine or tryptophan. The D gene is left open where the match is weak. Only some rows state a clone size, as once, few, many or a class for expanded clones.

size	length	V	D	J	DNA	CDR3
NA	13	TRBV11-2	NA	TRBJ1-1	TGTGCCAGCAGCTTAATTCGGACAAGTGAAGCTTTCTTT	CASSLIRTSEAFF
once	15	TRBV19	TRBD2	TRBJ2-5	TGTGCCAGTAGTATTTTCACTAGCGGGAGTCAGACCCAGTACTTC	CASSIFTSGSQTQYF
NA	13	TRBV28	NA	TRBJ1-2	TGTGCCAGCAGTTTAGAGGGCTGGGGTGGCTACACCTTC	CASSLEGWGGYTF
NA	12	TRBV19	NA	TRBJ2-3	TGTGCCAGTAGTAGCGGTTACTTTACGCAGTATTTT	CASSSGYFTQYF
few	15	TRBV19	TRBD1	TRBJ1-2	TGTGCCAGTAGTATTGGAGGGGGCGGTAACTATGGCTACACCTTC	CASSIGGGGNYGYTF
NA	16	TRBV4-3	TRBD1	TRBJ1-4	TGCGCCAGCAGCCAGGCCACCGGGACAGGGAGTGAAAAACTGTTTTTT	CASSQATGTGSEKLFF
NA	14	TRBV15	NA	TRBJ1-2	TGTGCCACCAGCAGCATCCCCAGGGCAGATGGCTACACCTTC	CATSSIPRADGYTF
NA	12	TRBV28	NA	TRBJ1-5	TGTGCCATACATAGCCCGACCCGGGACAAGCATTTT	CAIHSPTRDKHF
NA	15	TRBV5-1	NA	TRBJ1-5	TGCGCCAGCAGCTTAAATCAGGGGAGCAATCAGCCCCAGCATTTT	CASSLNQGSNQPQHF
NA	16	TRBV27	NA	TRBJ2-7	TGTGCCAGCAGTTTATCGGGGGGGGCCCTAACCTACGAGCAGTACTTC	CASSLSGGALTYEQYF
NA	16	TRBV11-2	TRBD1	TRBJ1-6	TGTGCCAGCAGCTTGGGGGCAGGGGGCTATAATTCACCCCTCCACTTT	CASSLGAGGYNSPLHF
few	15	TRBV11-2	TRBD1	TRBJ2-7	TGTGCCAGCAGCTATACATGGGACAGGGAAAGCGAGCAGTACTTC	CASSYTWDRESEQYF
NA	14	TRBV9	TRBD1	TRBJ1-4	TGTGCCAGCAGCGTAGGGACAGGGGGGGAAAAACTGTTTTTT	CASSVGTGGEKLFF
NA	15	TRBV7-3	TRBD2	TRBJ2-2	TGTGCCAGCAGCTCGGGACTAGCGGGAGCCGGGGAGCTGTTTTTT	CASSSGLAGAGELFF
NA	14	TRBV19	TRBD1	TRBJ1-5	TGTGCCAGTACCACGGGACAGGGCAATCAGCCCCAGCATTTT	CASTTGQGNQPQHF
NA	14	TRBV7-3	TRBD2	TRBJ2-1	TGTGCCAGCAGCTCCACAGCGGGAGGGAATGAGCAGTTCTTC	CASSSTAGGNEQFF
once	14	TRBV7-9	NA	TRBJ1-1	TGTGCCAGCAGCTCCCTGGGGGGTGGGCAGAGGGCTTTCTTT	CASSSLGGGQRAFF
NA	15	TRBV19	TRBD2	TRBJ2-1	TGTGCCAGTAGTACCACTAGCGACACTTACAATGAGCAGTTCTTC	CASSTTSDTYNEQFF